Ten or more counts support the clone carrying this T cell receptor (beta chain). Its antigen is unidentified. V was cut by 0 bases and J by 4 bases, with 10 bases left in between. Germline-derived CDR1 and CDR2 are SGHRS and YFSETQ. The CDR3 spans 15 residues. The source of the sample is a study of neurological immune-mediated disorders. The cDNA was produced through 5'RACE with 10-nucleotide random UMIs. TCRdb re-derived calls from the 5' RACE reads in MiXCR, one entry per CDR3 protein. Altogether 40,000 to 60,000 distinct CDR3 sequences are present, 10% to 15% being singletons, with the ten largest covering roughly 4.3%. Study conclusions and caveats: No sharing of CDR3 amino acid sequences was observed among expanded clones across subjects, suggesting private repertoires in all groups.

This sample's time point: longitudinal time-point 2. The chain uses TRBV5-1 and TRBJ2-2; D may correspond to TRBD1 or TRBD2 (5 bases each). Source material: PBMCs. The sequence was obtained from a male donor with HTLV-1-associated myelopathy (HAM/TSP). The CDR3 bases are TGCGCCAGCAGCTTGGCCCTGGGGACCACCGGGGAGCTGTTTTTT. Its translation is CASSLALGTTGELFF.